Each of the 17 T cell receptor beta chains below was sequenced from the same sample in a study of cytomegalovirus exposure and HLA in healthy donors. Primers for the PCR totalled 60 Vbeta and 13 Jbeta. Some clones are missing from TCRdb's copy, which holds only in-frame ones; the method was immunoSEQ multiplex PCR. Of 200,000 or so clones in the sample, approximately 79% were seen once. Sequenced material: PBMCs. These receptors originate from a man aged 45-65 years in good health and CMV-seronegative.

This clone came up a few times. This CDR3 is also generated by other DNA sequences in the sample. Written as DNA, the CDR3 is TGTGCCAGCAGCCGGGACAGCTCCTACAATGAGCAGTTCTTC. Protein: CASSRDSSYNEQFF. The chain carries TRBV2 and TRBJ2-1, with 7 bases fitting TRBD1. The V segment lost 6 bases and the J segment 0 bases; nucleotides outside the gene matches: 2. Per germline, CDR1 SNHLY and CDR2 FYNNEI. The CDR3 has 14 residues.

The chain has TRBV5-6 and TRBJ2-7; tentatively, D is TRBD2 (5 bases). V lost 0 bases to trimming and J lost 13 bases, with 11 bases between them. CDR1 and CDR2 from the germline V gene are SGHDT and YYEEEE. The CDR3 sequence is 11 residues long. The DNA of the CDR3 is TGTGCCAGCAGCTTGGCCGGGGTGGAATACTTC. This sequence encodes CASSLAGVEYF.

The V and J genes are TRBV6-1 and TRBJ2-6; D unclear. Trimming cost V 4 bases and J 0 bases, with 10 bases left between them. The CDR3 runs 16 residues. The germline gives CDR1 MNHNS, CDR2 SASEGT. The CDR3 sequence is CASSAFRLSGANVLTF. The CDR3 DNA sequence: TGTGCCAGCAGTGCGTTCCGACTCTCTGGGGCCAACGTCCTGACTTTC.

The chain uses TRBV5-4 and TRBJ2-2; 7 bases map to TRBD2. V trimming: 0 bases; J trimming: 6 bases; junction bases outside the gene matches: 5. CDR1 and CDR2 from the germline V gene are SGHNT and YYREEE (reference sequence). The CDR3 sequence is 15 residues long. CDR3 bases: TGTGCCAGCAGCTTGGAGGCGGGGGTGGCCGGGGAGCTGTTTTTT. Residues: CASSLEAGVAGELFF. Full variable domain (remainder filled in from reference TRBV5-4 and TRBJ2-2): ETGVTQSPTHLIKTRGQQVTLRCSSQSGHNTVSWYQQALGQGPQFIFQYYREEENGRGNFPPRFSGLQFPNYSSELNVNALELDDSALYLCASSLEAGVAGELFFGEGSRLTVL.

This clone has a handful of counts. The chain recombines TRBV28 with TRBJ2-3; D is unresolved. With 5 bases removed from V and 8 bases from J, the gap between germline ends came to 8 bases. The CDR3 extends over 11 amino acids. In germline, CDR1 is MDHEN, CDR2 SYDVKM. The CDR3 protein is CASSRGVTQYF. The CDR3 DNA reads as TGTGCCAGCAGTCGAGGTGTTACGCAGTATTTT.

V is TRBV29-1 and J is TRBJ1-2; 8 bases match TRBD1. Trimming at V came to 7 bases and at J to 7 bases, leaving 8 bases not matched to a gene. CDR1 SQVTM and CDR2 ANQGSEA come from the germline V gene. The CDR3 spans 12 residues. CDR3 sequence: CSANRGTGGYTF. The CDR3 nucleotides read TGCAGCGCAAACAGGGGGACAGGTGGCTACACCTTC.

The gene calls are TRBV18 and TRBJ2-1; 14 bases fit TRBD2. The CDR3 covers 16 residues. The V gene's germline CDR1 is KGHSH and CDR2 LQKENI. J gave up 7 bases and V 0 bases, and 2 bases lay outside the gene matches. CDR3 in DNA: TGTGCCAGCTCACCACCGGGACTAGCGGGAGCGAATGAGCAGTTCTTC. Translated, it gives CASSPPGLAGANEQFF.

The chain links TRBV19 to TRBJ1-2; 8 nucleotides agree with TRBD1. This CDR3 region has 15 residues. The junction had 4 bases not matched to a gene; V was cut back by 0 bases and J by 4 bases. CDR1 and CDR2 from the germline V gene are LNHDA and SQIVND (reference sequence). The chain's CDR3 is CASSIEAGGVYGYTF. The CDR3 nucleotides read TGTGCCAGTAGTATAGAAGCAGGGGGCGTCTATGGCTACACCTTC.

The gene calls are TRBV30 and TRBJ2-2; TRBD2 matches 8 bases. V lost 4 bases, J lost 7 bases, and 11 bases stayed unmatched. Germline CDR1 GTSNPN, CDR2 SVGIG (reference sequence). This CDR3 spans 15 amino acids. The CDR3 reads CAWTLGGEDVGELFF. The CDR3 DNA reads TGTGCCTGGACCCTCGGGGGGGAGGACGTCGGGGAGCTGTTTTTT.

As concerns this clone: This same CDR3 is encoded by further DNA sequences in the sample. V and J are TRBV28 and TRBJ2-3; 8 bases are shared with TRBD2. Germline-derived CDR1 and CDR2 are MDHEN and SYDVKM. The CDR3 totals 12 residues. V dropped 10 bases and J dropped 6; count of bases not matched to a gene: 6. The CDR3 nucleotides read TGTGCCATGTCGGGGGGGACGGATACGCAGTATTTT. Protein sequence: CAMSGGTDTQYF.

This clone appeared a few times. The same CDR3 arises from other DNA sequences in this sample as well. This chain connects TRBV27 to TRBJ2-7; possible D gene TRBD2, 6 bases. Trimming left V 2 bases short and J 2 bases short, with 10 bases between. This CDR3 region has 14 residues. From germline, CDR1 is MNHEY and CDR2 SMNVEV (reference sequence). Written as DNA, the CDR3 is TGTGCCAGCAGTTTAGGGCGGGGAGCCTACGAGCAGTACTTC. It specifies CASSLGRGAYEQYF.

The rearrangement joins TRBV28 to TRBJ2-2, with D hard to call. CDR3 length: 14 amino acids. Between the trimmed V and J ends, which lost 2 bases and 4 bases, there was a span of 8 bases. Germline V gene data show CDR1 as MDHEN and CDR2 as SYDVKM. CDR3 DNA sequence: TGTGCCAGCAGTTTAAGACAAATCACCGGGGAGCTGTTTTTT. Amino acid sequence: CASSLRQITGELFF.

The rearrangement links TRBV27 to TRBJ2-1; D ambiguous. V lost 6 bases and J lost 2, with 11 bases in between. The CDR3 sequence is 14 residues long. The germline V gene has CDR1 MNHEY and CDR2 SMNVEV (reference sequence). In DNA form, the CDR3 reads TGTGCCAGCAGGGGCCCCCAGGCCTACAATGAGCAGTTCTTC. This codes for CASRGPQAYNEQFF.

The chain uses TRBV5-3 and TRBJ2-2; 7 bases map to TRBD2. TRBV5-3 is known as an ORF, though its function is uncertain. Germline trimming cut 5 bases from V and 4 bases from J; bases unmatched to any gene: 2. The CDR3 sequence is 13 residues long. For the CDR3, the DNA is TGTGCCAGAAGTTGGGGGGGCACCGGGGAGCTGTTTTTT. Protein sequence: CARSWGGTGELFF.

The rearrangement joins TRBV30 to TRBJ2-7; 11 nucleotides align to TRBD1. Germline V CDR1 and CDR2: GTSNPN, SVGIG (reference sequence). With V trimmed by 3 bases and J by 3 bases, 4 bases remained unmatched. CDR3 length equals 14 residues. The CDR3 region has the DNA TGTGCCTGGAGCCGGGACAGGGGGAACTACGAGCAGTACTTC. Protein: CAWSRDRGNYEQYF.

This chain uses TRBV5-1 with TRBJ1-5; possibly TRBD1 for D (5 bases). CDR1 is SGHRS and CDR2 is YFSETQ in the germline V gene. CDR3 size: 15 residues. The germline V and J ends were trimmed by 3 bases and 7 bases, with 17 bases remaining between them. The CDR3 sequence is CASSSEGRRGQPQHF. The CDR3 nucleotides read TGCGCCAGCAGCTCGGAGGGTAGAAGGGGCCAGCCCCAGCATTTT.

The chain is built from TRBV10-3 and TRBJ2-5, with D perhaps matching TRBD1 (6 bases). Trimming removed 1 base at V and 2 bases at J, with 8 bases between. The CDR3 totals 14 residues. Germline V gene sequence: CDR1 ENHRY, CDR2 SYGVKD. CDR3 sequence reads: CAISEWGTQETQYF. DNA for the CDR3: TGTGCCATCAGTGAGTGGGGGACACAAGAGACCCAGTACTTC.